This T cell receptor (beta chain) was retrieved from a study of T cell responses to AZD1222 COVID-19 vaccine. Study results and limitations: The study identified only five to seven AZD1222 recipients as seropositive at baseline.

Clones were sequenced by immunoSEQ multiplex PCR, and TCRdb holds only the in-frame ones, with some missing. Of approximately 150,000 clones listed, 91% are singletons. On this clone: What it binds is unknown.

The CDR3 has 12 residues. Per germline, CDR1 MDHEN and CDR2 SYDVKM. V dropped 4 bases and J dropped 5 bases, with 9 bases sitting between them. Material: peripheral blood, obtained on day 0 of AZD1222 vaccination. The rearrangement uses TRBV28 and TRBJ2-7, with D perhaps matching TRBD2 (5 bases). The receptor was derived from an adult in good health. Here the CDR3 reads CASSWRNNEQYF. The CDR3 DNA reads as TGTGCCAGCAGTTGGAGGAATAACGAGCAGTACTTC.